A single sample is the source of the 9 T cell receptor beta chains below, sequenced in a study of T-cell reconstitution after alpha-beta-depleted transplantation in children. The authors prepared the TCRbeta library with unique molecular identifiers. TCRdb ran MiXCR on the PCR reads and lists one entry per CDR3 protein. Counted here are about 600,000 distinct CDR3 sequences, roughly 23% occurring once; the ten biggest clones make up approximately 14%. The sequencing used PBMCs, mostly from graft donor cells, collected 360 days after TCRalphabeta/CD19-depleted stem cell transplant. These receptor sequences come from a boy under three years old who had a stem cell transplant for acute myeloid leukemia, so the T cells may come from the graft donor.

This sequence joins TRBV7-2 and TRBJ2-1; D is undetermined. V lost 6 bases and J lost 10, with 13 bases in between. Germline V CDR1 and CDR2: SGHTA, FQGNSA. The CDR3 is 12 residues long. In DNA, the CDR3 is TGTGCCAGCAGTCGGGCCACCATAGAGCAGTTCTTC. Encoded protein: CASSRATIEQFF.

This clonotype was counted a few times. The chain is built from TRBV7-8 and TRBJ1-1; 9 positions agree with TRBD1. Germline lookup yields CDR1 SGHVS and CDR2 FQNEAQ. J lost 0 bases, V lost 5 bases, and 10 bases had no gene match. CDR3 length: 17 residues. The CDR3 spells CASSTDRGTSMNTEAFF. The CDR3 DNA sequence: TGTGCCAGCAGCACGGACAGGGGCACTTCCATGAACACTGAAGCTTTCTTT.

This clonotype was observed many times. The genes are TRBV30 and TRBJ1-1, with D maybe TRBD1 (6 bases). The CDR3 sequence is 11 residues long. CDR1 and CDR2 (germline): GTSNPN, SVGIG (reference sequence). V lost 4 bases, J lost 6 bases, and 9 bases lay in between. The CDR3: CAWTRGPEAFF. CDR3 DNA: TGTGCCTGGACCAGGGGCCCTGAAGCTTTCTTT.

This sequence joins TRBV11-1 and TRBJ2-7; D is undetermined. The V end lost 1 base, the J end lost 0 bases, and 7 bases lay between the germline ends. The CDR3 covers 14 residues. Germline loops: CDR1 SGHAT, CDR2 FQDESV (reference sequence). The CDR3 sequence: CASSLETVSYEQYF. The DNA for the CDR3 is TGTGCCAGCAGCTTAGAGACGGTCTCCTACGAGCAGTACTTC.

The chain uses TRBV5-1 and TRBJ1-3; D is possibly TRBD1 (5 bases). CDR3 length: 14 residues. The germline V gene has CDR1 SGHRS and CDR2 YFSETQ. Trimming left V 4 bases short and J 1 base short, with 9 bases between. CDR3 amino acids: CASSAGTSGNTIYF. DNA for the CDR3: TGCGCCAGCAGCGCCGGGACGTCTGGAAACACCATATATTTT.

This clonotype was picked up a small number of times. The rearrangement links TRBV6-1 to TRBJ2-1; TRBD1 or TRBD2 may be the D gene (5 bases each). Germline V gene sequence: CDR1 MNHNS, CDR2 SASEGT. The germline V and J ends were trimmed by 5 bases and 4 bases, with 15 bases remaining between them. CDR3 length equals 15 residues. CDR3 region: CASSPPRDLYNEQFF. The DNA for the CDR3 is TGTGCCAGCAGTCCCCCAAGGGACCTTTACAATGAGCAGTTCTTC.

The chain has TRBV5-5 and TRBJ2-3; 9 nucleotides align to TRBD1. Unmatched junction bases numbered 2, after V lost 0 bases and J lost 3 bases. There are 15 residues in the CDR3. Germline V lookup: CDR1 SGHKS, CDR2 YYEKEE (reference sequence). The DNA of the CDR3 is TGTGCCAGCAGCTTGGCACAGGGGGCAACAGATACGCAGTATTTT. It encodes CASSLAQGATDTQYF. The whole variable domain, filled in from reference TRBV5-5 and TRBJ2-3, reads DAGVTQSPTHLIKTRGQQVTLRCSPISGHKSVSWYQQVLGQGPQFIFQYYEKEERGRGNFPDRFSARQFPNYSSELNVNALLLGDSALYLCASSLAQGATDTQYFGPGTRLTVL.

In its sample, this clonotype was seen many times. The chain carries TRBV29-1 and TRBJ2-5; D gene unclear. The germline V gene encodes CDR1 SQVTM and CDR2 ANQGSEA. V was clipped by 6 bases and J by 5 bases, with 16 bases between them. This CDR3 is 13 amino acids long. The DNA of the CDR3 is TGCAGCGTCCCCAAGTCTGCCGTCGAGACCCAGTACTTC. Protein product: CSVPKSAVETQYF.

This clonotype occurred many times. The chain joins TRBV6-2 or TRBV6-3 to TRBJ2-4; tentative D call: TRBD2 (6 bases). Germline V gene sequence: CDR1 MNHEY, CDR2 SVGEGT. This CDR3 has 19 amino acids. Trimming took 6 bases from V and 0 from J, leaving 24 bases between them. This CDR3 reads CASSSLLGLPPGAKNIQYF. DNA of the CDR3: TGTGCCAGCAGCTCTCTTCTGGGACTCCCTCCTGGAGCCAAAAACATTCAGTACTTC.